Below are 24 T cell receptor beta chains sequenced from a single sample in a study of blood T cells in healthy people across ages. Primed by a sample-barcoded 5' primer and a J-beta primer mix, a second PCR proceeded for about 6 to 12 cycles. TCRdb independently ran MiXCR on the 5' RACE reads; one entry per CDR3 protein. The data contain 1.5 million to 2 million distinct CDR3 sequences, 28% of them singletons. Material for sequencing was blood. The source of these receptors is a woman in her 30s in good health.

This rearrangement joins TRBV6-6 to TRBJ2-7; 8 nucleotides agree with TRBD1. Germline V CDR1 and CDR2: MNHNY, SVGAGI (reference sequence). This CDR3 comprises 14 residues. V shed 6 bases, J shed 6 bases, and the junction held 10 bases outside the gene matches. Written as DNA, the CDR3 is TGTGCCAGCAGACAGACAGGGGAGCGCCCCGAGCAGTACTTC. It encodes CASRQTGERPEQYF.

The V call is TRBV12-5, the J call TRBJ1-5; 7 bases are shared with TRBD1. Germline V gene sequence: CDR1 LGHNT, CDR2 FRNRAP. V lost 5 bases to trimming and J lost 1 base; unmatched junction nucleotides: 2. The CDR3 covers 14 residues. This chain's CDR3 is CASGGTASNQPQHF. As DNA, the CDR3 is TGTGCTAGTGGTGGGACAGCGAGCAATCAGCCCCAGCATTTT.

J is TRBJ2-3 and V is TRBV30, with D possibly being TRBD2 (5 bases). Germline CDR1 reads GTSNPN; CDR2 reads SVGIG (reference sequence). V lost 4 bases and J lost 2, with 10 bases in between. CDR3 length: 13 residues. CDR3 DNA sequence: TGTGCCTGGATCAGCGGCCACACAGATACGCAGTATTTT. It is translated as CAWISGHTDTQYF.

This chain connects TRBV20-1 to TRBJ2-1, with D possibly TRBD2 on 6 matching bases. The germline V and J ends were trimmed by 4 bases and 1 base, with 14 bases remaining between them. Germline V gene data show CDR1 as DFQATT and CDR2 as SNEGSKA (reference sequence). The CDR3 sequence is 15 residues long. Here the CDR3 reads CSANPGDWSYNEQFF. In DNA form, the CDR3 reads TGCAGTGCTAACCCGGGGGACTGGTCCTACAATGAGCAGTTCTTC.

Only a few counts were recorded for this clonotype. V and J are TRBV7-2 and TRBJ2-7; no clear D gene. V lost 4 bases to trimming and J lost 9 bases, with 10 bases between them. The CDR3 is made up of 11 amino acids. Germline CDR1 reads SGHTA; CDR2 reads FQGNSA. This CDR3 is CASSSLGGQYF. CDR3 DNA: TGTGCCAGCAGCTCCCTGGGTGGGCAGTACTTC.

V and J are TRBV12-3 or TRBV12-4 and TRBJ1-6; 7 bases match TRBD1. Unmatched junction bases numbered 6, after V lost 4 bases and J lost 9 bases. This CDR3 contains 14 residues. The DNA for the CDR3 is TGTGCCAGCAGTTCGACGACAGGGAGTTCACCCCTCCACTTT. Its protein is CASSSTTGSSPLHF.

This clonotype came up a few times. The chain uses TRBV24-1 and TRBJ2-5, with 9 bases aligning to TRBD1. From germline, CDR1 is KGHDR and CDR2 SFDVKD. V shed 3 bases and J 9 bases; nucleotides not matched to a gene: 10. The CDR3 contains 15 residues. The CDR3 DNA reads as TGTGCCACCAGTGATCCCGGGACAGGGTCAAGGGCCCAGTACTTC. Protein: CATSDPGTGSRAQYF.

The rearrangement joins TRBV5-6 to TRBJ2-1, with 9 nucleotides matching TRBD2. The V gene's germline CDR1 is SGHDT and CDR2 YYEEEE. The CDR3 extends over 15 amino acids. V dropped 2 bases and J dropped 8; count of bases not matched to a gene: 8. CDR3 nucleotide sequence: TGTGCCAGCAGCTTAGTCGGCGGGGGGGCATATGAGCAGTTCTTC. This sequence encodes CASSLVGGGAYEQFF.

The rearrangement links TRBV10-1 to TRBJ2-7, with D possibly TRBD1 on 6 matching bases. The CDR3 loop spans 13 amino acids. Germline-derived CDR1 and CDR2 are WNHNN and SYGVQD (reference sequence). Trimming removed 6 bases from V and 6 bases from J, with 15 bases in between. This CDR3 reads CASSGDRLGEQYF. The CDR3 nucleotides read TGCGCCAGCAGCGGAGACAGGCTGGGCGAGCAGTACTTC.

The chain uses TRBV11-2 and TRBJ2-1, with D possibly matching TRBD2 (5 bases). Trimming removed 4 bases from V and 4 bases from J, with 14 bases in between. Looked up from germline, CDR1 is SGHAT and CDR2 is FQNNGV. The length of the CDR3 is 15 residues. CDR3 protein: CASSSNRTSYNEQFF. The CDR3 DNA reads as TGTGCCAGCAGCTCAAACCGAACTAGTTACAATGAGCAGTTCTTC.

This rearrangement joins TRBV3-1 to TRBJ1-1; D not resolved. V was trimmed by 4 bases and J by 7 bases, leaving 16 bases between them. Germline V gene sequence: CDR1 LGHDT, CDR2 YNNKEL (reference sequence). The CDR3 covers 14 residues. CDR3 sequence reads: CASSRSRGRYEAFF. The CDR3 DNA reads TGTGCCAGCAGCCGATCCCGTGGGCGGTATGAAGCTTTCTTT.

The chain has TRBV12-3 or TRBV12-4 and TRBJ1-1; the D gene is possibly TRBD1 (6 bases). V was trimmed by 2 bases and J by 11 bases, leaving 9 bases between them. CDR3 length: 11 residues. CDR3: CASSLRGAAFF. The CDR3 nucleotides read TGTGCCAGCAGTTTAAGGGGGGCTGCTTTCTTT.

This clonotype has ten or more counts. The chain joins TRBV5-1 to TRBJ2-6; no clear D. The CDR3 is 18 residues long. Germline CDR1 reads SGHRS; CDR2 reads YFSETQ. The V and J ends lost 4 bases and 1 base respectively, with 18 bases between them. As DNA, the CDR3 is TGCGCCAGCAGCCAAGGGTCAGAATCCCCATCTGGGGCCAACGTCCTGACTTTC. Translated, it gives CASSQGSESPSGANVLTF.

This clonotype was detected ten times or more. The chain is built from TRBV29-1 and TRBJ2-7; D not certain. The germline V gene encodes CDR1 SQVTM and CDR2 ANQGSEA. With 8 bases removed from V and 7 bases from J, the gap between germline ends came to 9 bases. The CDR3 loop spans 9 amino acids. For the CDR3, the DNA is TGCAGCCTCCAGCAAGAGCAGTACTTC. Amino acids: CSLQQEQYF.

This clonotype was seen many times. This rearrangement joins TRBV6-5 to TRBJ2-1, with unresolved D. Germline V CDR1 and CDR2: MNHEY, SVGAGI. The V end lost 4 bases, the J end lost 10 bases, and 11 bases lay between the germline ends. The CDR3 has 12 amino acids. CDR3 sequence reads: CASSSRTGEQFF. CDR3 coding DNA: TGTGCCAGCAGTTCCCGTACCGGCGAGCAGTTCTTC.

The table lists this clonotype with a few counts. This chain uses TRBV20-1 with TRBJ2-7, with D possibly TRBD1 on 6 matching bases. The CDR3 sequence is 15 residues long. Germline CDR1 reads DFQATT; CDR2 reads SNEGSKA (reference sequence). V lost 5 bases to trimming and J lost 1 base, with 18 bases between them. CDR3 nucleotide sequence: TGCAGTGCTGGATTAGAACCTCAGGGGTCCTACGAGCAGTACTTC. Amino acid sequence: CSAGLEPQGSYEQYF.

This clonotype has more than one count but fewer than ten. V is TRBV20-1 and J is TRBJ2-1; 14 bases agree with TRBD2. V lost 7 bases and J lost 10; bases outside the gene matches: 9. The CDR3 covers 14 residues. Germline V lookup: CDR1 DFQATT, CDR2 SNEGSKA (reference sequence). The CDR3 protein is CSVPGLAGVLEQFF. In DNA, the CDR3 is TGCAGTGTCCCGGGACTAGCGGGAGTATTAGAGCAGTTCTTC.

The table lists this clonotype with many counts. The V gene is TRBV9, the J gene TRBJ1-6; no clear D gene. Between the trimmed V and J ends, which lost 0 bases and 4 bases, there was a span of 11 bases. This CDR3 has 16 amino acids. CDR1 is SGDLS, CDR2 YYNGEE, per germline. CDR3 in amino acids: CASSVGSPVYNSPLHF. The CDR3 DNA is TGTGCCAGCAGCGTAGGTTCGCCAGTATATAATTCACCCCTCCACTTT.

This clonotype has ten or more counts. The rearrangement uses TRBV27 and TRBJ2-7; TRBD2 might be the D (6 bases). Germline CDR1 MNHEY, CDR2 SMNVEV (reference sequence). This CDR3 contains 13 residues. V lost 5 bases and J lost 7, with 15 bases in between. The DNA for the CDR3 is TGTGCCAGCAGTAGCGGGCAGTTCCGGGAGCAGTACTTC. Translating it yields CASSSGQFREQYF.

The chain has TRBV3-1 and TRBJ2-1, with a weak D call TRBD1 (5 bases). In germline, CDR1 is LGHDT, CDR2 YNNKEL (reference sequence). V was pared by 0 bases and J by 7 bases, with 10 bases between. The CDR3 spans 14 residues. The DNA of the CDR3 is TGTGCCAGCAGCCAAGAAAGGGGAAGAAATGAGCAGTTCTTC. Translation: CASSQERGRNEQFF.

This clonotype was recorded at least ten times. The chain links TRBV12-3 or TRBV12-4 to TRBJ2-7, with D possibly called TRBD1 or TRBD2 (5 bases each). The V end was cut by 7 bases, the J end by 5 bases, with 12 bases between. This CDR3 has 12 residues. The CDR3 spells CASKGTLHEQYF. The CDR3 DNA sequence: TGTGCCAGCAAAGGGACCCTCCACGAGCAGTACTTC.

This clonotype was recorded a few times. The V and J genes are TRBV11-2 and TRBJ2-3, with 7 bases fitting TRBD1. In germline, CDR1 is SGHAT, CDR2 FQNNGV. The CDR3 contains 16 residues. Trimming removed 1 base from V and 3 bases from J; junction bases left unmatched: 7. The CDR3: CASSLGTGTATDTQYF. In nucleotides, the CDR3 is TGTGCCAGCAGCTTAGGGACCGGGACAGCTACAGATACGCAGTATTTT.

The J gene is TRBJ1-2, the V gene TRBV12-3 or TRBV12-4, with D tentatively TRBD1 (5 bases). The CDR3 has 14 amino acids. V shed 5 bases and J shed 6 bases, with 16 bases lying between them. CDR3 in DNA: TGTGCCAGCAGTACCCAGGGCAGGGTGGATGGCTACACCTTC. Translating gives CASSTQGRVDGYTF.

This clonotype has a handful of counts. The V and J genes are TRBV9 and TRBJ2-7; TRBD2 matches 9 bases. Germline V CDR1 and CDR2: SGDLS, YYNGEE. This CDR3 is built from 17 residues. V was clipped by 0 bases and J by 5 bases; unmatched bases: 12. CDR3 DNA sequence: TGTGCCAGCAGCGTAGTGGATATAGCGGGAGAATCAAACGAGCAGTACTTC. This translates into CASSVVDIAGESNEQYF.